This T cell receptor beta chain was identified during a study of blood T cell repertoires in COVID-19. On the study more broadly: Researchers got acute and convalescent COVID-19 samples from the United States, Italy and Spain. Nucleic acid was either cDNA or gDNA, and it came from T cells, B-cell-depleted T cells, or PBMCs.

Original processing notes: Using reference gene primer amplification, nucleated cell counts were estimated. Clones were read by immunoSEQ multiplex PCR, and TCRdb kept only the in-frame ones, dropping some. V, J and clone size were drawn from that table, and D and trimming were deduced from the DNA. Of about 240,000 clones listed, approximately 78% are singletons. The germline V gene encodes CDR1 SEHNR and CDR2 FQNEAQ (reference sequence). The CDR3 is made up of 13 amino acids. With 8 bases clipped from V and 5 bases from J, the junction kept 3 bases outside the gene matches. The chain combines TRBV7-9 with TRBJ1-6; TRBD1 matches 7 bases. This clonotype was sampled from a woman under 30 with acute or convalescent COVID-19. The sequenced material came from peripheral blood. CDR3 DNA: TGTGCCAGCGGGGACAGCAATAATTCACCCCTCCACTTT. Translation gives CASGDSNNSPLHF.